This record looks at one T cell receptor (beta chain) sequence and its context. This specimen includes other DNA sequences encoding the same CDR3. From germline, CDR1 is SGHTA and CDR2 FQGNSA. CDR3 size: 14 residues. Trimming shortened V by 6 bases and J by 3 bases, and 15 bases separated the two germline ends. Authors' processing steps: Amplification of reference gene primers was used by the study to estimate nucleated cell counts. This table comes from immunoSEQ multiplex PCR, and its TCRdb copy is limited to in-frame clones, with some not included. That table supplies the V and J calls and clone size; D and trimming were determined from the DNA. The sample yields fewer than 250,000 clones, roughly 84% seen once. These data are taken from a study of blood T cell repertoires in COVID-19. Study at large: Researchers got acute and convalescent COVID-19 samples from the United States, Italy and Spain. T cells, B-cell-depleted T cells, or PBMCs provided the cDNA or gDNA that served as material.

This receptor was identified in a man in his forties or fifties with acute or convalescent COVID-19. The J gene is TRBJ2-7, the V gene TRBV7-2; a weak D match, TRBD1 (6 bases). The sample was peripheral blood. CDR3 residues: CASSPGHLLYEQYF. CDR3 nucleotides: TGTGCCAGCAGTCCGGGACACCTACTCTACGAGCAGTACTTC.